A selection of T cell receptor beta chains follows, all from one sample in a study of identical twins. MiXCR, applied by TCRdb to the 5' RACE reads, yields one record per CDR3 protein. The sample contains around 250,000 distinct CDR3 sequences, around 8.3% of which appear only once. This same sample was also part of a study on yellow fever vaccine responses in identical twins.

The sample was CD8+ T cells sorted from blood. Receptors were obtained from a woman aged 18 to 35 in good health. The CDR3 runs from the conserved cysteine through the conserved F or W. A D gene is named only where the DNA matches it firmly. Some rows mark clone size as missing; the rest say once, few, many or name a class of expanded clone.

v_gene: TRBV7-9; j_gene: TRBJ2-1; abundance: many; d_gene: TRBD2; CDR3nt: TGTGCCAGCAGCCCCGACGGGACTAGCGGGGTCAATGAGCAGTTCTTC; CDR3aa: CASSPDGTSGVNEQFF
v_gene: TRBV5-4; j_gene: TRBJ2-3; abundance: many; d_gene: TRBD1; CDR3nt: TGTGCCAGCAGCCCGGGACAGGTGGAGACAGATACGCAGTATTTT; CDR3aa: CASSPGQVETDTQYF
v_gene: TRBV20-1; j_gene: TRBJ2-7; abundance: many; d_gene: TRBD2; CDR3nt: TGCAGTGCTAGAGGTAGCGGGGGGTATTACGAGCAGTACTTC; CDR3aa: CSARGSGGYYEQYF
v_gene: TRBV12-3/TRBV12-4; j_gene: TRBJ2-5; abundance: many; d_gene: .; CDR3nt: TGTGCCAGCAGGGGAACGTCTCTGGGGGAGACCCAGTACTTC; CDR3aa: CASRGTSLGETQYF
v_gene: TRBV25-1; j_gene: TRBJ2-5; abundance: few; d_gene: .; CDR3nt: TGTGCCAGCAGTGAATATCAAGAGACCCAGTACTTC; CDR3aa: CASSEYQETQYF
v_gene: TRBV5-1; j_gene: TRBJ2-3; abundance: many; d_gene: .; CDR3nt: TGCGCCAGCAGCCTCACCAGTAGCCAATTCACAGATACGCAGTATTTT; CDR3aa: CASSLTSSQFTDTQYF
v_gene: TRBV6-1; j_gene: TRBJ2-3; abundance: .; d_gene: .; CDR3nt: TGTGCCAGCAGTGGGAGGACACAAGTCACAGATACGCAGTATTTT; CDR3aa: CASSGRTQVTDTQYF
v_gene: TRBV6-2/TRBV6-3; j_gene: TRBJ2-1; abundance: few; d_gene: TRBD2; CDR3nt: TGTGCCAGCGGTCGACTAGCGGGGGCTAATGAGCAGTTCTTC; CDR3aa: CASGRLAGANEQFF
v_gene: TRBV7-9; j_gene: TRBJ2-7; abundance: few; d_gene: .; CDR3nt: TGTGCCAGCAGCCCCCCGGCCCGTTCCTCCTACGAGCAGTACTTC; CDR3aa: CASSPPARSSYEQYF
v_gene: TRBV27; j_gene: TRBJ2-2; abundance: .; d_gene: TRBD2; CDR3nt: TGTGCCAGCAGTTTGGGACTAGCGGATTACACCGGGGAGCTGTTTTTT; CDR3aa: CASSLGLADYTGELFF
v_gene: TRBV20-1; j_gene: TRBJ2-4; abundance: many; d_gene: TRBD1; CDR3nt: TGCAGTGCCGTCCGACAGGGGGCAGGCAAAAACATTCAGTACTTC; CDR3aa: CSAVRQGAGKNIQYF
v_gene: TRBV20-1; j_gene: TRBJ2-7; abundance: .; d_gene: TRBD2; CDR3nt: TGCAGTGCTAGAAACCCGACTAGCGGGACCTACGAGCAGTACTTC; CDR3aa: CSARNPTSGTYEQYF
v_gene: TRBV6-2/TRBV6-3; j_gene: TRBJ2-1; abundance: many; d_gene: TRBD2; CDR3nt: TGTGCCAGCAGCCTCGATGAAAATAGCGGGAGAAATCTGAATGAGCAGTTCTTC; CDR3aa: CASSLDENSGRNLNEQFF
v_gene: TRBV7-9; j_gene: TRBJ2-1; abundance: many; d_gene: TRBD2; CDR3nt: TGTGCCAGCAAGGGACTAGCGGGGGGTTCCTACAATGAGCAGTTCTTC; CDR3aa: CASKGLAGGSYNEQFF
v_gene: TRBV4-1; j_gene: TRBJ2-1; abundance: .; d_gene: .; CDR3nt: TGCGCCAGCAGCCCCCCTGGAGGGCTATCCGATGGCGTTGAGCAGTTCTTC; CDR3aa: CASSPPGGLSDGVEQFF
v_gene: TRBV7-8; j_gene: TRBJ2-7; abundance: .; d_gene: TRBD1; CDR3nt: TGTGCCAGCAGCGACCGGGACAGGAGCTCCTACGAGCAGTACTTC; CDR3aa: CASSDRDRSSYEQYF
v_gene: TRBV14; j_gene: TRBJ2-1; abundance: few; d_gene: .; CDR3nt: TGTGCCAGCAGCCAAGTCCCTAGCCCTTACAATGAGCAGTTCTTC; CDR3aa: CASSQVPSPYNEQFF
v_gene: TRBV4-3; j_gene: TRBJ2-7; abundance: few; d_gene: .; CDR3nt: TGCGCCAGCAGCCCCGGGACTCACTCCTACGAGCAGTACTTC; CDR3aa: CASSPGTHSYEQYF
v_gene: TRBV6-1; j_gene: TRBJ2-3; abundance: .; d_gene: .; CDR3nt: TGTGCCAGCAGTGAAGAACCTCGGGGGGCCAGTTCAGATACGCAGTATTTT; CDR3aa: CASSEEPRGASSDTQYF
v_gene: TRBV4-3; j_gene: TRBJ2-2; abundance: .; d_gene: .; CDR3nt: TGCGCCAGCAGCCAAAAAAGCGATGGTTCCGGGGAGCTGTTTTTT; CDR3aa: CASSQKSDGSGELFF
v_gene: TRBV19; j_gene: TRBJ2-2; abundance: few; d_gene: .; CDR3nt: TGTGCCAGTATTGACGACACCGGGGAGCTGTTTTTT; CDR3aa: CASIDDTGELFF
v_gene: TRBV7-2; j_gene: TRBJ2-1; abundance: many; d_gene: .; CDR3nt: TGTGCCAGCTGGGAGGCAGGGTCCTACAATGAGCAGTTCTTC; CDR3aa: CASWEAGSYNEQFF
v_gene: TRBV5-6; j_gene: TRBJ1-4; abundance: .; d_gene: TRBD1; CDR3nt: TGTGCCAGCAGCTTGTCGCGAGACAGGGGTGGTTCTAATGAAAAACTGTTTTTT; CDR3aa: CASSLSRDRGGSNEKLFF
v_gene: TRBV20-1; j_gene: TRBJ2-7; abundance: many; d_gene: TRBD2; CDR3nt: TGCAGTGCTGTGTTGACTATCCAGCGGGGCTACGAGCAGTACTTC; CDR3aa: CSAVLTIQRGYEQYF
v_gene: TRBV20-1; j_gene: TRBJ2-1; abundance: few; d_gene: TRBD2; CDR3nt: TGCAGTGGTGGGACTAGCGGGAGATGGGATGAGCAGTTCTTC; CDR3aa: CSGGTSGRWDEQFF
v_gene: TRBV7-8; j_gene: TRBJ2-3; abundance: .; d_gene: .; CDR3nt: TGTGCCAGCAGCTTAGTCCTCGCCTACACAGATACGCAGTATTTT; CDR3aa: CASSLVLAYTDTQYF
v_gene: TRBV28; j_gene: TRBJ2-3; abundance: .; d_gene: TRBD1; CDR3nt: TGTGCCAGCAGTTTAGTGTCCGGGACAGACCCAGATACGCAGTATTTT; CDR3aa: CASSLVSGTDPDTQYF
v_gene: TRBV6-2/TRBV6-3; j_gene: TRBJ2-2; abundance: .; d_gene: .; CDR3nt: TGTGCCAGCAGACCCGCGACAGATACCGGGGAGCTGTTTTTT; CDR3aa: CASRPATDTGELFF
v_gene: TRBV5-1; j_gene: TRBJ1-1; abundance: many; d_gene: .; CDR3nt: TGCGCCAGCAGCTTGGCCGCGGGGTACACTGAAGCTTTCTTT; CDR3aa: CASSLAAGYTEAFF
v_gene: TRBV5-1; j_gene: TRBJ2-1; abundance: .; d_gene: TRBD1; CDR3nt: TGCGCCAGCAGCCCGGAGGGGACAGGGGACAATGAGCAGTTCTTC; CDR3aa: CASSPEGTGDNEQFF
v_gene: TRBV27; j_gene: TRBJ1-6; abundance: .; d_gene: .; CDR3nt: TGTGCCTCCCGGGGGACAAAGGGGTCACCCCTCCACTTT; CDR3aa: CASRGTKGSPLHF
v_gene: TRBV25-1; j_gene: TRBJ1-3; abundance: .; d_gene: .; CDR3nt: TGTGCCAGCAGTGTTGGCGGAAACACCATATATTTT; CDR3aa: CASSVGGNTIYF
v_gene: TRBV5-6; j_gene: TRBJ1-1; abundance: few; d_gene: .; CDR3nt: TGTGCCAGCAGCTTTGGGATAGAAGCTTTCTTT; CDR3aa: CASSFGIEAFF
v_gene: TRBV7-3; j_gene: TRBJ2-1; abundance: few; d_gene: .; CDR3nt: TGTGCCAGCAGCGAATTAGGGGGGAGCTCCTACAATGAGCAGTTCTTC; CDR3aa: CASSELGGSSYNEQFF
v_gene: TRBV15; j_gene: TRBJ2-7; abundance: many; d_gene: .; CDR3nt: TGTGCCACCAGCACCAACCCCGAGACAGCGCAGTACTTC; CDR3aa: CATSTNPETAQYF
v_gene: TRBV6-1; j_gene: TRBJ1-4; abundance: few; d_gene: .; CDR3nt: TGTGCCAGCGGCATAGGCGGTATACATGAAAAACTGTTTTTT; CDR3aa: CASGIGGIHEKLFF
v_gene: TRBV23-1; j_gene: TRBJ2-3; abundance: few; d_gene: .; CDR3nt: TGCGCCAGCAGTCAATGGCCGGGTACCACAGATACGCAGTATTTT; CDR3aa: CASSQWPGTTDTQYF
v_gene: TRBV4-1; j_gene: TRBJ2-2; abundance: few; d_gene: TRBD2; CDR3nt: TGCGCCAGCAGCCAAGATCGGGCGGGAGGGCCTCAGCTGTTTTTT; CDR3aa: CASSQDRAGGPQLFF
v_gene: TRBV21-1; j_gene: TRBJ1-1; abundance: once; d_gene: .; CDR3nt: TGTGCCACCGTACCCGGTGTAGGGACAGGCATGAACACTGAAGCTTTCTTT; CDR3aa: CATVPGVGTGMNTEAFF
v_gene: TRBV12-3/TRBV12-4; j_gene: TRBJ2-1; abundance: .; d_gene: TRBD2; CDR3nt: TGTGCCAGCAGTTTAGTTCCTAGCGGGCGGGTAGTTAATGAGCAGTTCTTC; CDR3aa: CASSLVPSGRVVNEQFF